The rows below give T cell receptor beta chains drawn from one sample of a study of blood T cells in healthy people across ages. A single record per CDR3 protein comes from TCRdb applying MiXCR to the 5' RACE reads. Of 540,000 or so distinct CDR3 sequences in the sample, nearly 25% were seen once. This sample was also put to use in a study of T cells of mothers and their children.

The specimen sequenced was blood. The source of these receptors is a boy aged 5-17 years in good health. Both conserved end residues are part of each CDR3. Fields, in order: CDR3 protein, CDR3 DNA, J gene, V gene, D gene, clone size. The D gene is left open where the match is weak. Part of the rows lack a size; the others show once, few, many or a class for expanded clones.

CASSPNSGRADTQYF | TGTGCCAGCTCACCAAATAGCGGGAGGGCAGATACGCAGTATTTT | TRBJ2-3 | TRBV18 | TRBD2 | .
CASSLNGGFQETQYF | TGTGCCAGCAGCTTAAACGGGGGGTTTCAAGAGACCCAGTACTTC | TRBJ2-5 | TRBV7-3 | TRBD2 | few
CASSLSGVGYTF | TGCGCCAGCAGCTTGAGCGGGGTTGGCTACACCTTC | TRBJ1-2 | TRBV5-1 | . | many
CASTPGLAVSYEQYF | TGTGCCAGCACTCCGGGACTAGCGGTTTCCTACGAGCAGTACTTC | TRBJ2-7 | TRBV28 | TRBD2 | .
CASSLRSRQGAFEQFF | TGTGCCAGCAGTTTGCGATCTAGGCAGGGGGCTTTTGAGCAGTTCTTC | TRBJ2-1 | TRBV28 | TRBD1 | .
CASVKGAGSPLHF | TGTGCCAGCGTTAAGGGGGCCGGCTCACCCCTCCACTTT | TRBJ1-6 | TRBV28 | TRBD1 | .
CASSSGLLQTQYF | TGTGCCAGCAGCTCGGGGCTTCTCCAGACCCAGTACTTC | TRBJ2-5 | TRBV7-3 | . | .
CSVMRGTAGEQFF | TGCAGTGTTATGAGAGGGACAGCGGGTGAGCAGTTCTTC | TRBJ2-1 | TRBV20-1 | . | .
CSARDRGQGTEAFF | TGCAGTGCTAGAGATCGGGGGCAGGGTACTGAAGCTTTCTTT | TRBJ1-1 | TRBV20-1 | . | .
CVSSFSGGLNGYTF | TGTGTCAGCAGCTTCTCAGGGGGCTTGAATGGCTACACCTTC | TRBJ1-2 | TRBV7-9 | TRBD1 | .
CSVEGGLGQPQHF | TGCAGCGTTGAAGGGGGGCTAGGTCAGCCCCAGCATTTT | TRBJ1-5 | TRBV29-1 | . | few
CVSSYSLAVDTQYF | TGTGTCAGCAGTTACTCGCTAGCCGTAGATACGCAGTATTTT | TRBJ2-3 | TRBV6-2/TRBV6-3 | . | .
CATSSAPGGRTDTQYF | TGTGCCACCTCATCGGCCCCGGGAGGGCGGACAGATACGCAGTATTTT | TRBJ2-3 | TRBV24-1 | TRBD2 | many
CASSKETTAWNGYTF | TGTGCCAGCAGCAAAGAAACGACAGCGTGGAATGGCTACACCTTC | TRBJ1-2 | TRBV7-2 | . | .
CASSDHRGTNEKLFF | TGTGCCAGCAGTGATCACAGGGGCACTAATGAAAAACTGTTTTTT | TRBJ1-4 | TRBV6-1 | TRBD1 | .
CASSIRRTYEQYF | TGTGCCAGTAGTATAAGACGGACCTACGAGCAGTACTTC | TRBJ2-7 | TRBV19 | . | few
CASSHNEAASSYEQYF | TGTGCCAGCAGCCACAACGAGGCAGCTAGCTCCTACGAGCAGTACTTC | TRBJ2-7 | TRBV7-9 | . | .
CASSQDRLATDNEQFF | TGTGCCAGCAGCCAAGACAGGTTAGCGACTGACAATGAGCAGTTCTTC | TRBJ2-1 | TRBV3-1 | . | .
CASNRPNSPLHF | TGTGCCAGCAACCGACCAAATTCACCCCTCCACTTT | TRBJ1-6 | TRBV28 | . | few
CASSPGPSEGETQYF | TGCGCCAGCAGCCCTGGCCCTAGCGAAGGAGAGACCCAGTACTTC | TRBJ2-5 | TRBV5-1 | . | .
CASSPLGSPTDTQYF | TGTGCCAGCAGCCCCCTCGGTAGTCCCACAGATACGCAGTATTTT | TRBJ2-3 | TRBV7-2 | . | once
CASSDFRGVETQYF | TGTGCCAGCAGTGATTTTAGGGGGGTGGAGACCCAGTACTTC | TRBJ2-5 | TRBV25-1 | . | few
CASSPDGVEQYF | TGTGCCAGCAGCCCCGACGGTGTCGAGCAGTACTTC | TRBJ2-7 | TRBV12-3/TRBV12-4 | . | .
CSARQGRGGRYNEQFF | TGCAGTGCAAGACAGGGAAGGGGCGGGAGGTACAATGAGCAGTTCTTC | TRBJ2-1 | TRBV20-1 | . | .
CASSEMDRPFYGYTF | TGTGCCAGCAGTGAAATGGACAGACCCTTCTATGGCTACACCTTC | TRBJ1-2 | TRBV2 | . | few
CASSLGSWEQYF | TGTGCCAGCAGCTTAGGATCGTGGGAGCAGTACTTC | TRBJ2-7 | TRBV5-6 | . | .
CASSYPNRGEQFF | TGTGCCAGCAGTTACCCGAACCGCGGTGAGCAGTTCTTC | TRBJ2-1 | TRBV6-5 | . | few
CASSPWRLADSYNEQFF | TGTGCCAGCAGTCCATGGAGGCTAGCGGACTCCTACAATGAGCAGTTCTTC | TRBJ2-1 | TRBV5-6 | TRBD2 | few
CASRLQGLETQYF | TGTGCCAGCAGATTACAGGGTCTAGAGACCCAGTACTTC | TRBJ2-5 | TRBV28 | . | few
CASSSTDEGEQYF | TGTGCCAGCAGTTCGACGGATGAGGGCGAGCAGTACTTC | TRBJ2-7 | TRBV6-1 | . | .
CGVTDAMGGFNYGYTF | TGCGGCGTCACCGATGCTATGGGGGGTTTTAACTATGGCTACACCTTC | TRBJ1-2 | TRBV29-1 | . | .
CASSFIGSSEAFF | TGTGCCAGCAGCTTTATCGGATCGTCTGAAGCTTTCTTT | TRBJ1-1 | TRBV5-6 | . | .
CASIGFLTSAFNEQFF | TGTGCCAGCATCGGATTCTTGACTAGCGCCTTCAATGAGCAGTTCTTC | TRBJ2-1 | TRBV6-2/TRBV6-3 | TRBD2 | .
CASSQDWDDNEQFF | TGCGCCAGCAGCCAGGACTGGGATGACAATGAGCAGTTCTTC | TRBJ2-1 | TRBV4-3 | . | few
CASSDRGKIWSDEETQYF | TGTGCCAGCAGTGACAGGGGGAAGATCTGGTCAGACGAAGAGACCCAGTACTTC | TRBJ2-5 | TRBV6-1 | TRBD1 | .